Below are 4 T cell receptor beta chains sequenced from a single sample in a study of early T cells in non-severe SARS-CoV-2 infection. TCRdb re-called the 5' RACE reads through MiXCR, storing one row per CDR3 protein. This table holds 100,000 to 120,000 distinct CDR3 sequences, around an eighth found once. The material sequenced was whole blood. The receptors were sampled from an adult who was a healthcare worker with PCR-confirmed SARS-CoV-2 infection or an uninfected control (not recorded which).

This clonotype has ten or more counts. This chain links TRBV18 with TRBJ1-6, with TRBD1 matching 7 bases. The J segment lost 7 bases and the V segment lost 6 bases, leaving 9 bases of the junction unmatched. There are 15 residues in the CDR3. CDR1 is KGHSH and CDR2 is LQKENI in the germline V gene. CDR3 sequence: CASSYDRDRNSPLHF. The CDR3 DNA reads TGTGCCAGCTCGTACGACAGGGATCGAAATTCACCCCTCCACTTT.

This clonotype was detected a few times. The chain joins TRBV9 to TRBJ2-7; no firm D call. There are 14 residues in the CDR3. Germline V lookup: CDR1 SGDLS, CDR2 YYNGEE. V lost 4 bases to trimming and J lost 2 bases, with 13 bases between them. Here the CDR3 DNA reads TGTGCCAGCAGCCCTCCGTGGGCCACCTACGAGCAGTACTTC. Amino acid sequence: CASSPPWATYEQYF.

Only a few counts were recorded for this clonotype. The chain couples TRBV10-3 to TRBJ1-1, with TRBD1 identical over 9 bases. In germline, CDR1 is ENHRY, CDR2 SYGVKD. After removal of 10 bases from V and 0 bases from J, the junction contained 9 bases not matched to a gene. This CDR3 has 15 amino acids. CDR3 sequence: CASGPGTGMNTEAFF. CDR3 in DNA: TGTGCCAGTGGCCCTGGGACAGGGATGAACACTGAAGCTTTCTTT.

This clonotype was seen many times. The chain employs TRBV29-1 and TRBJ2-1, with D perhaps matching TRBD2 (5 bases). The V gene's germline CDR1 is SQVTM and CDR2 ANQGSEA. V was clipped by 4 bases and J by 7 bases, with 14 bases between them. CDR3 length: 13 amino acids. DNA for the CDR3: TGCAGCGTTGGCGGGTCGCTTTGGAATGAGCAGTTCTTC. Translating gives CSVGGSLWNEQFF.